What follows are 10 T cell receptor beta chains derived from one specimen sequenced in a study of CD8 T cells in ankylosing spondylitis. Whole-study findings and limits: Seemingly distinctive of ankylosing spondylitis blood was a TCR beta motif formed by eight highly homologous variants.

TCRdb processed the 5' RACE reads anew with MiXCR; each CDR3 protein has one entry. The sample lists a few hundred thousand distinct CDR3 sequences; about 20% were seen once. These receptors' antigens are unknown. The sequenced sample was blood, either unsorted or a sorted T cell fraction (not recorded which). The receptors shown here come from a male donor with ankylosing spondylitis.

The chain carries TRBV19 and TRBJ1-2; weak D call: TRBD1 (5 bases). CDR1 is LNHDA and CDR2 is SQIVND in the germline V gene (reference sequence). V lost 7 bases and J 4 bases, leaving 13 bases between the germline ends. The CDR3 is made up of 13 amino acids. The CDR3: CASTGQGVYGYTF. Written as DNA, the CDR3 is TGTGCCAGTACCGGGCAGGGAGTCTATGGCTACACCTTC.

The rearrangement uses TRBV12-3 or TRBV12-4 and TRBJ2-3; 8 positions match TRBD2. CDR3 length: 16 residues. J gave up 1 base and V 4 bases, and 7 bases lay outside the gene matches. CDR3 sequence (DNA): TGTGCCAGCAGTTACTCACCGGGACTAGGCACAGATACGCAGTATTTT. Translated: CASSYSPGLGTDTQYF.

The chain has TRBV2 and TRBJ1-4, with a possible D match to TRBD1 (6 bases). The CDR3 contains 13 residues. Per the germline V gene, CDR1 is SNHLY and CDR2 is FYNNEI. The germline V and J ends were trimmed by 6 bases and 4 bases, with 9 bases remaining between them. The CDR3 sequence: CASRTDSNEKLFF. DNA for the CDR3: TGTGCCAGCAGGACGGACAGTAATGAAAAACTGTTTTTT.

This clonotype was seen only a few times. The rearrangement uses TRBV20-1 and TRBJ1-6; unclear D gene. CDR1 and CDR2 (germline): DFQATT, SNEGSKA (reference sequence). The CDR3 runs 13 residues. The V end lost 3 bases, the J end lost 7 bases, and 10 bases lay between the germline ends. CDR3 residues: CSASGTANSPLHF. The CDR3 DNA sequence: TGCAGTGCTAGTGGTACGGCAAATTCACCCCTCCACTTT.

The chain has TRBV5-1 and TRBJ1-3; D is possibly TRBD1 (6 bases). The V gene's germline CDR1 is SGHRS and CDR2 YFSETQ. CDR3 length: 14 amino acids. Trimming left V 4 bases short and J 7 bases short, with 15 bases between. CDR3 nucleotides: TGCGCCAGCAGCCCTGGGACAAATGGGAACACCATATATTTT. This sequence encodes CASSPGTNGNTIYF.

This chain links TRBV24-1 with TRBJ1-5, with 7 bases fitting TRBD1. This CDR3 spans 14 amino acids. Looked up from germline, CDR1 is KGHDR and CDR2 is SFDVKD. With V trimmed by 3 bases and J by 7 bases, 5 bases remained unmatched. DNA of the CDR3: TGTGCCACCAGTGATGAGGGGGCGATACAGCCCCAGCATTTT. Translating gives CATSDEGAIQPQHF.

This clonotype was seen repeatedly, ten times or more. J is TRBJ2-7 and V is TRBV18, with TRBD1 matching 8 bases. The CDR3 loop spans 13 amino acids. V dropped 8 bases and J dropped 3; count of bases not matched to a gene: 6. CDR1 is KGHSH, CDR2 LQKENI, per germline. This CDR3 is CASTPGQDYEQYF. CDR3 in DNA: TGTGCCAGCACTCCGGGACAGGACTACGAGCAGTACTTC.

This clonotype turned up a few times. The V and J genes are TRBV12-5 and TRBJ1-5, with unresolved D. Germline V lookup: CDR1 LGHNT, CDR2 FRNRAP. V was shortened by 6 bases and J by 3 bases, with 12 bases between the two germline ends. The CDR3 extends over 14 amino acids. The CDR3 here is CASGGWQPNQPQHF. CDR3 nucleotide sequence: TGTGCTAGTGGGGGCTGGCAGCCCAATCAGCCCCAGCATTTT. The full variable domain, in which reference TRBV12-5 and TRBJ1-5 provide the parts outside the CDR3, is DARVTQTPRHKVTEMGQEVTMRCQPILGHNTVFWYRQTMMQGLELLAYFRNRAPLDDSGMPKDRFSAEMPDATLATLKIQPSEPRDSAVYFCASGGWQPNQPQHFGDGTRLSIL.

This sequence joins TRBV5-1 and TRBJ2-1; 11 bases are shared with TRBD2. The germline V gene has CDR1 SGHRS and CDR2 YFSETQ. The ends lost 2 bases at V and 3 bases at J; junction bases unmatched: 7. The CDR3 length is 17 residues. The CDR3 region has the DNA TGCGCCAGCAGCTTAGCCGCGACTAGCGGGGACTACAATGAGCAGTTCTTC. This encodes CASSLAATSGDYNEQFF.

This clonotype was observed a few times. Sequence at one end of the junction differs from germline and may be a read error. V gene TRBV12-3 or TRBV12-4 combines with J gene TRBJ1-5, with D possibly TRBD1 on 5 matching bases. The CDR3 totals 14 residues. Written as DNA, the CDR3 is TGTGCCAGCACTTTAGACCCGGGGGATCAGCCCCAGCATTTT. Its protein product is CASTLDPGDQPQHF.